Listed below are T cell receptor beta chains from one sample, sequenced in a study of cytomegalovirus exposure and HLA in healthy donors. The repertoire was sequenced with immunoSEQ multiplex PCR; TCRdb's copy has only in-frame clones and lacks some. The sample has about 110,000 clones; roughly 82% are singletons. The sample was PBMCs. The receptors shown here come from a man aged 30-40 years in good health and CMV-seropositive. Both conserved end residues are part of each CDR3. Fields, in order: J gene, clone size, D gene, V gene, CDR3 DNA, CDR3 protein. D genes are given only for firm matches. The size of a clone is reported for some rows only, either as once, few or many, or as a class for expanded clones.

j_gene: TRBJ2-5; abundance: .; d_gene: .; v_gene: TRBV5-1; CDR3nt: TGCGCCAGCAGCTTGGTCGGGTCGGGGCAAGAGACCCAGTACTTC; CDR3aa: CASSLVGSGQETQYF
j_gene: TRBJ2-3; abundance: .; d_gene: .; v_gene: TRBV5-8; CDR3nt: TGTGCCAGCAGCTCTCGGTTGGATACGCAGTATTTT; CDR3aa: CASSSRLDTQYF
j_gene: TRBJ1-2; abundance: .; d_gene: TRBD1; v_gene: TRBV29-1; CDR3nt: TGCAGCGTCCTCAGGGGGGACTATGGCTACACCTTC; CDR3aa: CSVLRGDYGYTF
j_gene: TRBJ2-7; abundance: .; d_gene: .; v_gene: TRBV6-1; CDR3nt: TGTGCCAACAGTGGAAGTTTTCCGACAGGTGCCTTC; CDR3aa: CANSGSFPTGAF
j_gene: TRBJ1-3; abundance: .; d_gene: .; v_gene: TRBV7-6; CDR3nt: TGTGCCAGCAGTCCGCGGACAGATGCTAGCTCGGGCGCCATATATTTT; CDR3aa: CASSPRTDASSGAIYF
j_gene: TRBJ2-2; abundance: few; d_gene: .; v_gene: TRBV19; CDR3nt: TGTGCCAGTAGTGTGTACAGGGCGGGGAACACCGGGGAGCTGTTTTTT; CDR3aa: CASSVYRAGNTGELFF
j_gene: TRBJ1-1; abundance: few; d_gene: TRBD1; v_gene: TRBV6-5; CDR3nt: TGTGCCAGCAAAGGACAGGTGAACACTGAAGCTTTCTTT; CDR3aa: CASKGQVNTEAFF
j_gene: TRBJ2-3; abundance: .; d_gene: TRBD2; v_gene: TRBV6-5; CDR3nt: TGTGCCAGCAGTTACGGCGGGGGGGGCACAGATACGCAGTATTTT; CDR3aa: CASSYGGGGTDTQYF
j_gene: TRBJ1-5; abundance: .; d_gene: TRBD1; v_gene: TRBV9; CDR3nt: TGTGCCAGCAGCTTCCGGGGGACAGCCAACGAGCCCCAGCATTTT; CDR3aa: CASSFRGTANEPQHF
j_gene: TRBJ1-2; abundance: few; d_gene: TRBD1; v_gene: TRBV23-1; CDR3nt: TGCGCCAGCAGTCAAATAATCCATTCCAGGGGGCCTAAAGACTATGGCTACACCTTC; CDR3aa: CASSQIIHSRGPKDYGYTF
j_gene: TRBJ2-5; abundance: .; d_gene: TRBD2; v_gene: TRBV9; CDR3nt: TGTGCCAGCAGCGTAGGAAGCGGGGGGGCCGGAGAGACCCAGTACTTC; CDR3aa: CASSVGSGGAGETQYF
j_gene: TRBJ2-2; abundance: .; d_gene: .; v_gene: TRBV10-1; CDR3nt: TGCGCCACCGCGACAGAAGACACCGGGGAGCTGTTTTTT; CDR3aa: CATATEDTGELFF
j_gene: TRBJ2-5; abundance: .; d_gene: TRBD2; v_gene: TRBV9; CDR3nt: TGTGCCAGCAGCGTAGATGGCGGTAGCGGGGTAAAGACCCAGTACTTC; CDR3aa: CASSVDGGSGVKTQYF
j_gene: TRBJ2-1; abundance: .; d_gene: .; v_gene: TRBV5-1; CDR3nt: TGCGCCAGCAGCTTGGCCGGGCCGGCGGGTGAGCAGTTCTTC; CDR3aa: CASSLAGPAGEQFF
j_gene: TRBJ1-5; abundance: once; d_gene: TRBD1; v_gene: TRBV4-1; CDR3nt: TGCGCCAGCAGCCACGGGACAGACTACAATCAGCCCCAGCATTTT; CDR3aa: CASSHGTDYNQPQHF
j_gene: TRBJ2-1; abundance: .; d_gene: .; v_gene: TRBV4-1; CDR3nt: TGCGCCAGCAGCCAAGCGCCAGGGCCTCCCTACAATGAGCAGTTCTTC; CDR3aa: CASSQAPGPPYNEQFF
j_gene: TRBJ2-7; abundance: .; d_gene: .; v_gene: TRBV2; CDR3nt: TGTGCCAGCAACCTCGGAGGGGCGGACGAGCAGTACTTC; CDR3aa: CASNLGGADEQYF
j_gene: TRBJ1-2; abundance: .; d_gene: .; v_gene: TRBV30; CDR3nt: TGTGCCTGGACTTCAGACAGAGACCTCTATGGCTACACCTTC; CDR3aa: CAWTSDRDLYGYTF
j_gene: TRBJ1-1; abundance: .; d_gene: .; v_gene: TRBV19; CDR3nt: TGTGCCAGTAGTATAGAAGGCGGGGGCACTGAAGCTTTCTTT; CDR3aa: CASSIEGGGTEAFF
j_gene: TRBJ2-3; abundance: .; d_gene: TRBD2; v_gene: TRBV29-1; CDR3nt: TGCAGCGTCCCTAGCGGGGGGGGGCAGTATTTT; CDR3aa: CSVPSGGGQYF